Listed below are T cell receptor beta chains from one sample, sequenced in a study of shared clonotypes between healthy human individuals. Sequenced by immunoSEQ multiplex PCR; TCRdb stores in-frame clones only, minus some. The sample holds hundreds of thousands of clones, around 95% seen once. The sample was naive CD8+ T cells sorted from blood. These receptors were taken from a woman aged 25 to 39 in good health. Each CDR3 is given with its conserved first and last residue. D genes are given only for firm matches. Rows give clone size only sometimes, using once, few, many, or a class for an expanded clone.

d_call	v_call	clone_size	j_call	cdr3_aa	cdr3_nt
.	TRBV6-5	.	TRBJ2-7	CASSYSADNYEQYF	TGTGCCAGCAGTTACTCCGCGGACAACTACGAGCAGTACTTC
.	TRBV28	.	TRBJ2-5	CASSSTRKSLAETQYF	TGTGCCAGCAGTTCAACCCGCAAGTCGCTGGCGGAGACCCAGTACTTC
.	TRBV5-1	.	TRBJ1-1	CASSVDEASEAFF	TGCGCCAGCAGCGTGGACGAAGCCTCTGAAGCTTTCTTT
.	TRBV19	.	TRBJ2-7	CASSSGGNYEQYF	TGTGCCAGTAGTAGTGGGGGGAACTACGAGCAGTACTTC
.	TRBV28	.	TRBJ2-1	CASSLSLYNEQFF	TGTGCCAGCAGTTTATCTCTCTACAATGAGCAGTTCTTC
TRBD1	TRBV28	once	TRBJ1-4	CASSLFRDRGFEKLFF	TGTGCCAGCAGTTTATTCCGGGACAGGGGTTTCGAAAAACTGTTTTTT
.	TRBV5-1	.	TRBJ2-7	CASSLRKATYEQYF	TGCGCCAGCAGCTTAAGGAAAGCCACCTACGAGCAGTACTTC
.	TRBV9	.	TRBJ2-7	CASSVDLIHEQYF	TGTGCCAGCAGCGTAGACCTTATCCACGAGCAGTACTTC
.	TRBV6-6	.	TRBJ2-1	CASSYTISNEQFF	TGTGCCAGCAGTTACACGATCAGCAATGAGCAGTTCTTC
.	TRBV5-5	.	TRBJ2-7	CASSSPGLEQYF	TGTGCCAGCAGCTCCCCAGGGCTCGAGCAGTACTTC
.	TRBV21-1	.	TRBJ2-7	CASGQGIFYEQYF	TGTGCCAGCGGACAGGGGATATTCTACGAGCAGTACTTC
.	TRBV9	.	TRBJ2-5	CASTRSPGPSETQYF	TGTGCCAGCACCCGTTCGCCGGGTCCCTCGGAGACCCAGTACTTC
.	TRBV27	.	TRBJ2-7	CASSLSLGGIEQYF	TGTGCCAGCAGTTTAAGTCTTGGTGGAATCGAGCAGTACTTC
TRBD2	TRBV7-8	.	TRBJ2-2	CASKRARGYTGELFF	TGTGCCAGCAAAAGGGCGCGGGGGTACACCGGGGAGCTGTTTTTT
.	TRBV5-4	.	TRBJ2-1	CASSRESGNEQFF	TGTGCCAGCAGCCGGGAGTCCGGCAATGAGCAGTTCTTC
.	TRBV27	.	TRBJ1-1	CASRPTSNTEAFF	TGTGCCAGCAGGCCGACAAGTAACACTGAAGCTTTCTTT
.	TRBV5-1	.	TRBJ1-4	CASSFTAGSNEKLFF	TGCGCCAGCAGCTTTACGGCCGGGAGCAATGAAAAACTGTTTTTT
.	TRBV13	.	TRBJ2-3	CASSAPIAATDTQYF	TGTGCCAGCAGCGCCCCAATAGCGGCCACAGATACGCAGTATTTT
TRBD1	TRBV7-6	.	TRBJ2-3	CASSARQGRTDTQYF	TGTGCCAGCAGCGCCCGACAGGGTCGGACAGATACGCAGTATTTT
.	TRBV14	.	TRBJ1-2	CASSQVRRDWNGYTF	TGTGCCAGCAGCCAAGTTCGAAGGGATTGGAATGGCTACACCTTC
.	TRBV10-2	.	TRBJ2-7	CASSVAPWDEQYF	TGCGCCAGCAGTGTGGCGCCCTGGGACGAGCAGTACTTC
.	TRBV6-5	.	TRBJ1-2	CASRSGYGYTF	TGTGCCAGCAGATCAGGCTATGGCTACACCTTC
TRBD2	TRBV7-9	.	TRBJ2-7	CASSPTTGGTFYEQYF	TGTGCCAGCAGCCCAACAACGGGGGGGACTTTCTACGAGCAGTACTTC
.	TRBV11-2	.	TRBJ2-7	CAGGSSYEQYF	TGTGCCGGCGGGTCCTCCTACGAGCAGTACTTC
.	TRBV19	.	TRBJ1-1	CASSIVSDTEAFF	TGTGCCAGTAGTATAGTTTCTGACACTGAAGCTTTCTTT
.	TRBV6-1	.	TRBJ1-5	CASSVTETRQPQHF	TGTGCCAGCAGTGTGACAGAGACCAGACAGCCCCAGCATTTT
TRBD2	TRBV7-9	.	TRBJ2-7	CASSLGGTYEQYF	TGTGCCAGCAGCTTGGGGGGGACCTACGAGCAGTACTTC
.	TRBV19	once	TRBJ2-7	CASSIAEGYEQYF	TGTGCCAGTAGTATAGCGGAGGGGTACGAGCAGTACTTC
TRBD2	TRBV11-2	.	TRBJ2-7	CAFRGDLHYYEQYF	TGTGCCTTCCGGGGGGACTTACATTACTACGAGCAGTACTTC
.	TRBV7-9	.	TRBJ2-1	CASRKIQGATYNEQFF	TGTGCCAGCAGAAAGATACAGGGTGCAACCTACAATGAGCAGTTCTTC
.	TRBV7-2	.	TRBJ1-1	CASSFDGNTEAFF	TGTGCCAGCAGCTTCGACGGGAACACTGAAGCTTTCTTT